Sequencing of this T cell receptor beta chain was carried out in a study of blood T cells in healthy people across ages (dated by TCRdb to between 2015 and 2016). Concerning the study at large: Template switching captured roughly one uniquely barcoded TCR beta cDNA molecule per two T cells in model experiments. The study analyzed two additional independent replicas of 1 million unique cDNA reads from the same blood draw for two donors, one aged 18 to 29 and one aged 80 or older. Age-related changes in TCR beta repertoire diversity were measured in the study by deep sequencing normalized with unique cDNA molecular identifiers. To avoid experimental bias, donors of different ages were distributed randomly across sequencing lanes. Donors were grouped into four age groups: young (average approximately 16 years), middle-aged (over 35), aged (about 59) and long-lived (approximately 82).

Results the study describes overall, beyond this receptor: Since profiling was done on bulk unsorted PBMCs, naive and antigen-experienced compartments could not be conclusively compared. The percentage of naive T cells measured by flow cytometry correlated strongly with observed TCR beta diversity. Compared with the aged group, the long-lived group had more naive CD4+ T cells, fewer expanded clones and increased TCR diversity, suggesting age selection. As age increased, observed TCR beta diversity per million T cells dropped in a roughly linear way, and a significant reduction was already evident by age about 36. Estimates of total diversity based on one million sequenced T cells were regarded as lower bounds and as underestimates. The CMV infection status of donors was not known, potentially confounding age-related changes in expanded clonotypes.

Libraries were built with 5' RACE. The second PCR ran for about 6 to 11 cycles and used a J-beta primer mix along with a sample-barcoded 5' primer. Each TCR beta cDNA molecule received a unique molecular identifier from a template-switch 5' adaptor carrying 12 random nucleotides. Each sample yielded at least 2.5 million CDR3-containing paired-end reads. The Mint cDNA synthesis kit, primed by a TRBC-specific oligonucleotide, was used to synthesize first-strand cDNA from all RNA. Following uracil-DNA glycosylase treatment, all cDNA underwent a first 18-cycle PCR with the universal primers M1SS and BC2_uni_R. The paper's data handling went like this. For normalization, 1 million high-quality reads, each with a distinct molecular identifier, were randomly selected from each sample. Instead of being binned into consensus sequences, reads with shared molecular identifiers were discarded. MiTCR, run with a Q25 quality threshold and the strictest error-elimination algorithm, handled CDR3 identification, clonotype clustering and error correction. A nonparametric unseen species model with Euler transformation was used to estimate a lower bound on total TCR beta diversity. TCRdb redid the processing of the public reads, applying fastp at Q25 and MiXCR, and retained in-frame beta chains. Rows merge per CDR3 protein into single entries with the most common DNA and genes. What appears here as the V and J calls and clone size reflects TCRdb's work, not the paper's. The sample contains fewer than 2 million distinct CDR3 sequences, roughly two fifths of them found a single time. The biggest ten clones account for 23% of the sample.

From the cysteine up to the phenylalanine, the CDR3 has a length of 14 residues. Here the CDR3 DNA is all that survives: 42 bases in frame from base 1. Via the germline V gene, CDR1 is MDHEN and CDR2 SYDVKM. V and J are truncated by 5 bases and 6 bases respectively, leaving an intervening sequence of 15 bases. Turning to this clonotype: No cognate antigen has been identified for it. Within one base of it there is no much larger clone, and no base qualities were kept.

Systemically healthy Caucasian individuals from Russia, some 36 in total and aged roughly 6 to 100 years, were included as donors. Ten milliliters of peripheral blood were collected from each donor into EDTA-treated Vacutainer tubes. PBMCs were isolated by Ficoll-Paque density-gradient centrifugation, with at least 6 million obtained per sample. Total RNA was extracted from PBMCs with Trizol reagent, with at least 5 micrograms obtained per sample. For every donor, flow cytometry on a PBMC aliquot measured the percentage of naive CD45RAhigh/CD27high T cells. This chain is built from TRBV28 and TRBJ2-3, and perhaps TRBD2 as D gene, on 5 matching bases. Sequences were obtained from blood. This clonotype was obtained from a human donor in good health. CDR3 protein: CASSITRRLDTQYF. DNA sequence: TGTGCCAGCAGTATAACCCGGAGGTTGGATACGCAGTATTTT.